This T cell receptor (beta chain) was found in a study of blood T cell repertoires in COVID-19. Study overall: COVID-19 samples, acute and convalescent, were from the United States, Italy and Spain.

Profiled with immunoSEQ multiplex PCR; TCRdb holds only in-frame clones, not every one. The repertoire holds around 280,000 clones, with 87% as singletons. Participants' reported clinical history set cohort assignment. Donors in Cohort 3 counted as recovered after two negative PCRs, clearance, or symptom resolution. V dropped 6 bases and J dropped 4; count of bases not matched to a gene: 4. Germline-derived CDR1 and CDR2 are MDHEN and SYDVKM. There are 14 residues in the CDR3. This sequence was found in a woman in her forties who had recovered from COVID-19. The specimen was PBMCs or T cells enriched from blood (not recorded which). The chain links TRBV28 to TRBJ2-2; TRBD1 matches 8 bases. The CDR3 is CASRRQGLTGELFF. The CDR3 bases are TGTGCCAGCAGACGACAGGGGCTCACCGGGGAGCTGTTTTTT.